One sample yielded the 32 T cell receptor beta chains listed below, sequenced in a study of cytomegalovirus exposure and HLA in healthy donors. The study ran its PCR with 60 Vbeta and 13 Jbeta primers. Generated by immunoSEQ multiplex PCR, the TCRdb table keeps only in-frame clones and is missing some. The sample yields fewer than 85,000 clones, around 84% seen once. Sequencing was done on a sample of PBMCs. The receptor set was obtained from a man in his 70s in good health and CMV-seropositive.

In its sample, this clone was seen a few times. V is TRBV2 and J is TRBJ2-4; possibly TRBD2 for D (5 bases). The length of the CDR3 is 15 residues. Germline loops: CDR1 SNHLY, CDR2 FYNNEI. With 5 bases removed from V and 0 bases from J, the gap between germline ends came to 11 bases. CDR3 DNA sequence: TGTGCCAGCAGTCTGTCGGCGGGAGCCAAAAACATTCAGTACTTC. It translates to CASSLSAGAKNIQYF.

The chain has TRBV2 and TRBJ2-7; a weak D match, TRBD2 (5 bases). The V gene's germline CDR1 is SNHLY and CDR2 FYNNEI. The V end lost 3 bases, the J end lost 1 base, and 13 bases lay between the germline ends. The length of the CDR3 is 15 residues. CDR3 DNA: TGTGCCAGCAGTGACGTTAATTGGAGGTCCTACGAGCAGTACTTC. Residues: CASSDVNWRSYEQYF.

The chain joins TRBV19 to TRBJ2-1; perhaps TRBD2 as D (5 bases). This CDR3 region has 13 residues. Germline V gives CDR1 LNHDA, CDR2 SQIVND (reference sequence). The germline V and J ends were trimmed by 3 bases and 2 bases, with 5 bases remaining between them. The CDR3 DNA follows: TGTGCCAGTAGTATGGGAGCCTACAATGAGCAGTTCTTC. This sequence encodes CASSMGAYNEQFF.

This clone was seen a few times. The V call is TRBV4-1, the J call TRBJ2-3; 11 bases are shared with TRBD2. V lost 0 bases to trimming and J lost 0 bases; unmatched junction nucleotides: 14. The CDR3 is 21 residues long. Looked up from germline, CDR1 is MGHRA and CDR2 is YSYEKL. The CDR3 is CASSQEGRLAGGPPSTDTQYF. The CDR3 region has the DNA TGCGCCAGCAGCCAAGAAGGGCGGCTAGCGGGAGGCCCTCCTAGCACAGATACGCAGTATTTT.

The gene calls are TRBV7-2 and TRBJ2-1; D is possibly TRBD1 (6 bases). This CDR3 has 12 residues. V lost 5 bases to trimming and J lost 9 bases, with 11 bases between them. Germline CDR1 is SGHTA and CDR2 is FQGNSA. CDR3 nucleotides: TGTGCCAGCAGCACACAGGGCGTTGAGCAGTTCTTC. This sequence encodes CASSTQGVEQFF. Full variable domain (missing parts from reference TRBV7-2 and TRBJ2-1): GAGVSQSPSNKVTEKGKDVELRCDPISGHTALYWYRQSLGQGLEFLIYFQGNSAPDKSGLPSDRFSAERTGGSVSTLTIQRTQQEDSAVYLCASSTQGVEQFFGPGTRLTVL.

This clone has only one observation. The chain recombines TRBV9 with TRBJ1-1; tentatively, D is TRBD1 (6 bases). V was pared by 0 bases and J by 6 bases, with 15 bases between. The germline CDR1 and CDR2 sequences are SGDLS and YYNGEE. CDR3 size: 15 residues. The CDR3 coding sequence is TGTGCCAGCAGCGTAGGGGAGGGGGGGGTCGCTGAAGCTTTCTTT. Translation: CASSVGEGGVAEAFF.

J is TRBJ1-1 and V is TRBV2; maybe TRBD1 (6 bases). Germline CDR1 is SNHLY and CDR2 is FYNNEI. CDR3 length equals 14 residues. Trimming took 3 bases from V and 1 from J, leaving 9 bases between them. The CDR3 nucleotides are TGTGCCAGCAGTGATGGCAGGGGGAACACTGAAGCTTTCTTT. Protein sequence: CASSDGRGNTEAFF.

This clone is a singleton in its sample. The CDR3 DNA reads as TGTGCCAGCAGCACGGGACTAGCGGGGGGCCTCGATACGCAGTATTTT. Translating gives CASSTGLAGGLDTQYF. The genes are TRBV9 and TRBJ2-3; 15 bases are a match to TRBD2. CDR3 length: 16 residues. Germline CDR1 is SGDLS and CDR2 is YYNGEE. The ends lost 4 bases at V and 6 bases at J; junction bases unmatched: 6.

The V gene is TRBV14, the J gene TRBJ2-1; 9 positions match TRBD2. V was pared by 0 bases and J by 2 bases, with 5 bases of the junction left unmatched. Looked up from germline, CDR1 is SGHDN and CDR2 is FVKESK. This CDR3 is 17 amino acids long. CDR3 residues: CASSQEGGRGPYNEQFF. The CDR3 nucleotides are TGTGCCAGCAGCCAAGAGGGCGGGAGGGGTCCCTACAATGAGCAGTTCTTC.

The genes are TRBV2 and TRBJ1-1, with TRBD1 as a possible D gene (5 bases). V was cut by 7 bases and J by 1 base, with 10 bases left in between. This CDR3 is 13 amino acids long. Germline assignment: CDR1 SNHLY and CDR2 FYNNEI. CDR3 region: CASKAGWNTEAFF. CDR3 sequence (DNA): TGTGCCAGCAAGGCAGGGTGGAACACTGAAGCTTTCTTT.

J is TRBJ2-2 and V is TRBV21-1; the tabulated D call, TRBD1, remains unverified against the DNA. TRBV21-1 is reported as a pseudogene. The CDR3 is 19 amino acids. In nucleotides, the CDR3 is TGTGCCAGCAGCAAAGCGGGACAGGGGGCGCTGGAATGGGCCGGGGAGCTGTTTTTT. The encoded protein is CASSKAGQGALEWAGELFF.

This rearrangement joins TRBV5-5 to TRBJ2-5, with D perhaps TRBD1 (5 bases). V lost 1 base, J lost 5 bases, and 9 bases lay in between. This CDR3 has 13 residues. Looked up from germline, CDR1 is SGHKS and CDR2 is YYEKEE (reference sequence). This chain's CDR3 is CASSLQGRETQYF. DNA of the CDR3: TGTGCCAGCAGCTTGCAGGGCAGGGAGACCCAGTACTTC.

The chain employs TRBV19 and TRBJ1-2, with a tentative D call TRBD1 (6 bases). V lost 3 bases, J lost 0 bases, and 8 bases lay in between. The length of the CDR3 is 14 residues. CDR1 LNHDA and CDR2 SQIVND come from the germline V gene (reference sequence). CDR3 DNA sequence: TGTGCCAGTAGTATGACAGGTTCTAACTATGGCTACACCTTC. It is translated as CASSMTGSNYGYTF.

This sequence joins TRBV30 and TRBJ2-7; TRBD1 aligns across 10 bases. CDR1 is GTSNPN, CDR2 SVGIG, per germline (reference sequence). This CDR3 spans 14 amino acids. The V segment lost 5 bases and the J segment 6 bases; nucleotides outside the gene matches: 10. CDR3 loop: CAWATGTGVGEQYF. The DNA for the CDR3 is TGTGCCTGGGCTACCGGGACAGGGGTCGGCGAGCAGTACTTC.

This chain links TRBV6-1 with TRBJ1-2; D is possibly TRBD1 (6 bases). The CDR3 contains 13 residues. The V end lost 7 bases, the J end lost 2 bases, and 11 bases lay between the germline ends. CDR1 and CDR2 from the germline V gene are MNHNS and SASEGT. The DNA for the CDR3 is TGTGCCAGCACAGGACAGCACAACTATGGCTACACCTTC. This codes for CASTGQHNYGYTF.

The rearrangement uses TRBV5-1 and TRBJ2-1; 7 nucleotides line up with TRBD1. The CDR3 has 16 amino acids. V shed 2 bases and J 5 bases; nucleotides not matched to a gene: 10. Germline assignment: CDR1 SGHRS and CDR2 YFSETQ. The CDR3 here is CASSFPGGKADNEQFF. CDR3 nucleotides: TGCGCCAGCAGCTTCCCAGGGGGAAAGGCGGACAATGAGCAGTTCTTC.

The genes are TRBV30 and TRBJ1-2; D call uncertain. Germline lookup yields CDR1 GTSNPN and CDR2 SVGIG (reference sequence). Trimming cost V 1 base and J 5 bases, with 5 bases left between them. The length of the CDR3 is 11 residues. The CDR3 coding sequence is TGTGCCTGGAGTGCCCTTTATGGCTACACCTTC. Protein: CAWSALYGYTF.

This clone has more than one count but fewer than ten. The chain recombines TRBV6-6 with TRBJ2-2, with TRBD1 matching over 8 bases. Trimming took 5 bases from V and 2 from J; bases not matched to a gene: 4. Germline V lookup: CDR1 MNHNY, CDR2 SVGAGI (reference sequence). CDR3 length: 15 amino acids. In DNA, the CDR3 is TGTGCCAGCAGTAAGGACAGGGCTAACACCGGGGAGCTGTTTTTT. It yields the protein CASSKDRANTGELFF.

The chain employs TRBV18 and TRBJ1-5, with unresolved D. CDR1 is KGHSH and CDR2 is LQKENI in the germline V gene. V lost 3 bases and J 4 bases, leaving 4 bases between the germline ends. CDR3 length equals 12 residues. CDR3 nucleotide sequence: TGTGCCAGCTCACCCCCGAATCAGCCCCAGCATTTT. Protein sequence: CASSPPNQPQHF.

On this clone: Different DNA sequences within this sample yield the same CDR3. CDR3 protein: CASSYNGDMNTEAFF. The CDR3 DNA sequence: TGTGCCAGCAGTTACAATGGTGACATGAACACTGAAGCTTTCTTT. The V call is TRBV6-5, the J call TRBJ1-1; D gene uncertain. The CDR3 is 15 amino acids. With 2 bases removed from V and 0 bases from J, the gap between germline ends came to 10 bases. Germline CDR1 MNHEY, CDR2 SVGAGI.

The CDR3 loop reads CATTDRLNTEAFF. The CDR3 nucleotides are TGTGCCACAACGGACAGATTGAACACTGAAGCTTTCTTT. The chain is built from TRBV19 and TRBJ1-1, with D maybe TRBD1 (6 bases). This CDR3 has 13 residues. Germline V CDR1 and CDR2: LNHDA, SQIVND (reference sequence). V was cut by 10 bases and J by 0 bases, with 12 bases left in between.

The chain combines TRBV21-1 with TRBJ2-2; the DNA was not used to check the table's D call, TRBD2. TRBV21-1 counts as a pseudogene. This CDR3 has 16 residues. The CDR3 sequence: CASSKADGWSTGELFF. In nucleotides, the CDR3 is TGTGCCAGCAGCAAAGCAGACGGATGGAGCACCGGGGAGCTGTTTTTT.

The chain joins TRBV6-6 to TRBJ2-1; 8 positions agree with TRBD2. CDR3 length: 15 amino acids. Germline trimming cut 4 bases from V and 6 bases from J; bases unmatched to any gene: 8. CDR1 is MNHNY, CDR2 SVGAGI, per germline (reference sequence). CDR3 protein: CASSWGLEGGNEQFF. CDR3 bases: TGTGCCAGCAGTTGGGGACTAGAGGGGGGCAATGAGCAGTTCTTC.

The rearrangement links TRBV9 to TRBJ2-2; D is uncertain. Trimming removed 3 bases from V and 5 bases from J, with 5 bases in between. Looked up from germline, CDR1 is SGDLS and CDR2 is YYNGEE. There are 12 residues in the CDR3. The CDR3 DNA sequence: TGTGCCAGCAGCGCCTTTACCGGGGAGCTGTTTTTT. This gives the protein CASSAFTGELFF.

The chain combines TRBV7-3 with TRBJ1-2, with D maybe TRBD1 (5 bases). The CDR3 consists of 13 residues. Germline-derived CDR1 and CDR2 are SGHTA and FQGTGA. The germline V and J ends were trimmed by 3 bases and 2 bases, with 7 bases remaining between them. CDR3 coding DNA: TGTGCCAGCAGCTTGGACACCAACTATGGCTACACCTTC. Its translation is CASSLDTNYGYTF.

This rearrangement joins TRBV7-9 to TRBJ1-1, with D perhaps matching TRBD1 (5 bases). This CDR3 contains 13 residues. V lost 5 bases and J lost 1, with 8 bases in between. Germline-derived CDR1 and CDR2 are SEHNR and FQNEAQ (reference sequence). The CDR3 loop is CASSQTANTEAFF. CDR3 bases: TGTGCCAGCAGCCAGACAGCGAACACTGAAGCTTTCTTT.

The rearrangement links TRBV7-9 to TRBJ2-7; possible D gene TRBD2, 6 bases. This CDR3 comprises 15 residues. V was pared by 3 bases and J by 3 bases, with 15 bases between. Germline CDR1 and CDR2: SEHNR and FQNEAQ (reference sequence). The chain's CDR3 is CASSFSPGGNYEQYF. The DNA for the CDR3 is TGTGCCAGCAGCTTCTCTCCGGGCGGGAACTACGAGCAGTACTTC.

Remarks on this clone: The junction does not match germline at one end; this may be a read error. The chain recombines TRBV9 with TRBJ2-3; TRBD2 matches at 9 bases. The CDR3 runs to 15 residues. The V gene's germline CDR1 is SGDLS and CDR2 YYNGEE. The CDR3 DNA sequence: TGTGCCAGCAGCGCGGACGGGACTAGCACGGATACGCAGTATTTT. Translation: CASSADGTSTDTQYF.

As DNA, the CDR3 is TGTGCCAGCAGTTACTCGAGTAGAACGGGCTATGGCTACACCTTC. Residues: CASSYSSRTGYGYTF. The rearrangement uses TRBV6-5 and TRBJ1-2; no definite D call. Per the germline V gene, CDR1 is MNHEY and CDR2 is SVGAGI. This CDR3 has 15 residues. Between the trimmed V and J ends, which lost 0 bases and 4 bases, there was a span of 12 bases.

The chain uses TRBV7-9 and TRBJ2-1; 7 nucleotides agree with TRBD2. The CDR3 runs 17 residues. Germline lookup yields CDR1 SEHNR and CDR2 FQNEAQ (reference sequence). Trimming took 0 bases from V and 2 from J; bases not matched to a gene: 7. CDR3 DNA: TGTGCCAGCAGCTTAGCGCTCGGACTAGAAACCTACAATGAGCAGTTCTTC. It specifies CASSLALGLETYNEQFF.

The V call is TRBV18, the J call TRBJ2-7, with TRBD2 as a possible D gene (5 bases). V lost 3 bases, J lost 2 bases, and 11 bases lay in between. The CDR3 loop spans 14 amino acids. Germline values: CDR1 KGHSH, CDR2 LQKENI. Here the CDR3 reads CASSPPRVPYEQYF. The CDR3, as DNA: TGTGCCAGCTCACCCCCGAGGGTCCCCTACGAGCAGTACTTC.

The chain has TRBV4-1 and TRBJ2-1, with D unclear. The CDR3 extends over 15 amino acids. Trimming cost V 1 base and J 0 bases, with 7 bases left between them. CDR1 and CDR2 (germline): MGHRA, YSYEKL. CDR3 residues: CASSQVLSSYNEQFF. The DNA of the CDR3 is TGCGCCAGCAGCCAAGTGCTGAGCTCCTACAATGAGCAGTTCTTC.